What follows are 32 T cell receptor beta chains derived from one specimen sequenced in a study of T cell responses to AZD1222 COVID-19 vaccine. Libraries were prepared by immunoSEQ multiplex PCR; TCRdb keeps only in-frame clonotypes and omits some of them. The sample gives more than 95,000 clones, more than 75% of which show up once; 6.5% to 9.5% is in the top ten. The sample consisted of peripheral blood, taken on day 0 of AZD1222 vaccination. These receptor sequences come from an adult in good health.

The V gene is TRBV29-1, the J gene TRBJ2-3; 10 bases line up with TRBD2. Germline CDR1 and CDR2: SQVTM and ANQGSEA. This CDR3 is built from 15 residues. V dropped 6 bases and J dropped 0; count of bases not matched to a gene: 6. The CDR3 DNA sequence: TGCAGCGTGAGGACTAGCGGTTCTAGCACAGATACGCAGTATTTT. Protein: CSVRTSGSSTDTQYF.

V usage is TRBV5-1 and J usage is TRBJ2-7, with 9 nucleotides matching TRBD1. From germline, CDR1 is SGHRS and CDR2 YFSETQ. V lost 0 bases to trimming and J lost 1 base; unmatched junction nucleotides: 2. There are 15 residues in the CDR3. CDR3 DNA sequence: TGCGCCAGCAGCTTGGTGACAGGGGGATCCTACGAGCAGTACTTC. Translated, it gives CASSLVTGGSYEQYF.

The V gene is TRBV5-4, the J gene TRBJ1-5, with D unclear. The CDR3 consists of 15 residues. CDR1 and CDR2 from the germline V gene are SGHNT and YYREEE (reference sequence). V dropped 1 base and J dropped 4 bases, with 12 bases sitting between them. The CDR3 region is CASSLSGSPNQPQHF. In DNA, the CDR3 is TGTGCCAGCAGCTTGTCTGGCTCGCCTAATCAGCCCCAGCATTTT.

This chain joins TRBV9 and TRBJ1-2, with TRBD1 as a possible D gene (5 bases). CDR3 length: 12 amino acids. The ends were cut back, 1 base at V and 7 bases at J, with 8 bases in the middle. The germline CDR1 and CDR2 sequences are SGDLS and YYNGEE. The CDR3 coding sequence is TGTGCCAGCAGCGTACAGGGACGTGGCTACACCTTC. Amino acids: CASSVQGRGYTF. Looking up the rest from reference TRBV9 and TRBJ1-2 gives the full variable domain: DSGVTQTPKHLITATGQRVTLRCSPRSGDLSVYWYQQSLDQGLQFLIQYYNGEERAKGNILERFSAQQFPDLHSELNLSSLELGDSALYFCASSVQGRGYTFGSGTRLTVV.

There are a few counts of this clone. The chain links TRBV19 to TRBJ1-1; 9 nucleotides align to TRBD1. Germline V gene sequence: CDR1 LNHDA, CDR2 SQIVND (reference sequence). The CDR3 is made up of 15 amino acids. V lost 7 bases and J lost 5; bases outside the gene matches: 11. Written as DNA, the CDR3 is TGTGCCAGTAACATTTGGGACAGGGAATTAACTGAAGCTTTCTTT. Encoded protein: CASNIWDRELTEAFF. The entire variable domain, with the rest obtained from reference TRBV19 and TRBJ1-1, is as follows: DGGITQSPKYLFRKEGQNVTLSCEQNLNHDAMYWYRQDPGQGLRLIYYSQIVNDFQKGDIAEGYSVSREKKESFPLTVTSAQKNPTAFYLCASNIWDRELTEAFFGQGTRLTVV.

The CDR3: CASPDVQYF. In DNA, the CDR3 is TGTGCCAGCCCGGACGTGCAGTACTTC. The chain employs TRBV2 and TRBJ2-7; no firm D call. V was pared by 8 bases and J by 9 bases, with 8 bases between. CDR1 is SNHLY, CDR2 FYNNEI, per germline. The CDR3 runs to 9 residues.

This clone has just one count. The chain links TRBV3-1 (or the pseudogene TRBV3-2) to TRBJ2-7, with 8 positions matching TRBD2. Trimming removed 3 bases from V and 0 bases from J; junction bases left unmatched: 4. CDR1 LGHDT and CDR2 YNNKEL come from the germline V gene (reference sequence). The CDR3 is made up of 15 amino acids. The CDR3 sequence is CASSHQSGGSYEQYF. The CDR3 DNA is TGTGCCAGCAGCCACCAGAGCGGGGGCTCCTACGAGCAGTACTTC.

The chain carries TRBV6-5 and TRBJ2-7; no reliable D call. Germline-derived CDR1 and CDR2 are MNHEY and SVGAGI. The germline V and J ends were trimmed by 0 bases and 0 bases, with 9 bases remaining between them. The CDR3 runs 15 residues. This chain's CDR3 is CASSYSVTHSYEQYF. The CDR3 bases are TGTGCCAGCAGTTACTCAGTGACACACTCCTACGAGCAGTACTTC.

This rearrangement joins TRBV29-1 to TRBJ1-4, with D unresolved. V gave up 4 bases and J gave up 10 bases, with 7 bases separating them. The CDR3 loop spans 10 amino acids. The germline CDR1 and CDR2 sequences are SQVTM and ANQGSEA. The CDR3 sequence is CSVAEGKLFF. In DNA, the CDR3 is TGCAGCGTTGCAGAGGGAAAACTGTTTTTT.

This clone occurred once. V is TRBV10-3 and J is TRBJ2-1, with D perhaps matching TRBD2 (6 bases). CDR1 and CDR2 from the germline V gene are ENHRY and SYGVKD. Trimming took 8 bases from V and 5 from J, leaving 7 bases between them. The CDR3 has 11 residues. The CDR3 nucleotides read TGTGCCATCGGGACTGACAATGAGCAGTTCTTC. This gives the protein CAIGTDNEQFF.

The rearrangement links TRBV27 to TRBJ2-3, with D possibly TRBD2 on 5 matching bases. The V end was cut by 3 bases, the J end by 0 bases, with 10 bases between. Germline CDR1 is MNHEY and CDR2 is SMNVEV (reference sequence). There are 15 residues in the CDR3. Here the CDR3 reads CASSLSSTSTDTQYF. The CDR3 DNA follows: TGTGCCAGCAGTTTGTCTAGCACTAGCACAGATACGCAGTATTTT.

The V and J genes are TRBV2 and TRBJ1-2; 12 nucleotides line up with TRBD1. The V and J ends lost 8 bases and 4 bases, in that order; junction bases with no gene match: 8. CDR1 and CDR2 from the germline V gene are SNHLY and FYNNEI. The CDR3 contains 15 residues. The DNA for the CDR3 is TGTGCCAGCCGTCCGGGACAGGGGGCTTCCTATGGCTACACCTTC. It specifies CASRPGQGASYGYTF.

This chain joins TRBV5-1 and TRBJ2-3, with D perhaps TRBD1 (6 bases). Germline CDR1 reads SGHRS; CDR2 reads YFSETQ. The CDR3 has 17 residues. The ends were cut back, 5 bases at V and 2 bases at J, with 21 bases in the middle. As DNA, the CDR3 is TGCGCCAGCAGAAAGGGGTACGCAGGGGCTTACACAGATACGCAGTATTTT. This sequence encodes CASRKGYAGAYTDTQYF.

The rearrangement links TRBV6-5 to TRBJ1-4; D is perhaps TRBD1 (5 bases). Germline V CDR1 and CDR2: MNHEY, SVGAGI. This CDR3 is 13 amino acids long. The V end lost 6 bases, the J end lost 8 bases, and 13 bases lay between the germline ends. CDR3 amino acids: CASSLVGREKLFF. The CDR3 DNA reads as TGTGCCAGCAGCCTAGTGGGGCGAGAAAAACTGTTTTTT.

Written as DNA, the CDR3 is TGTGCCAGCAGCGTCTCGGGAGGATACAATGAGCAGTTCTTC. It specifies CASSVSGGYNEQFF. The gene calls are TRBV9 and TRBJ2-1; TRBD2 agrees at 7 bases. This CDR3 is built from 14 residues. CDR1 SGDLS and CDR2 YYNGEE come from the germline V gene. V shed 2 bases and J 4 bases; nucleotides not matched to a gene: 3.

The chain uses TRBV27 and TRBJ1-4; D gene ambiguous. Germline lookup yields CDR1 MNHEY and CDR2 SMNVEV (reference sequence). Trimming pared 2 bases from V and 8 bases from J, leaving 3 bases between. The CDR3 contains 11 residues. Written as DNA, the CDR3 is TGTGCCAGCAGTTTAGGAGAAAAACTGTTTTTT. Encoded protein: CASSLGEKLFF.

This sequence joins TRBV30 and TRBJ1-1, with 8 bases matching TRBD1. The V segment lost 5 bases and the J segment 4 bases; nucleotides outside the gene matches: 6. CDR3 length equals 13 residues. CDR1 GTSNPN and CDR2 SVGIG come from the germline V gene (reference sequence). This CDR3 is CAWGETGGTEAFF. CDR3 DNA: TGTGCCTGGGGAGAAACAGGGGGCACTGAAGCTTTCTTT.

This chain connects TRBV6-5 to TRBJ1-4; D not resolved. Germline lookup yields CDR1 MNHEY and CDR2 SVGAGI. The CDR3 contains 13 residues. V lost 6 bases to trimming and J lost 8 bases, with 13 bases between them. The CDR3 sequence is CASSRRLEEKLFF. The CDR3, as DNA: TGTGCCAGCAGCCGCCGTCTGGAAGAAAAACTGTTTTTT.

The chain links TRBV27 to TRBJ2-2, with TRBD1 identical over 7 bases. The V gene end was trimmed by 5 bases and the J gene end by 0 bases; junction bases not matched to a gene: 6. This CDR3 is built from 16 residues. Germline CDR1 and CDR2: MNHEY and SMNVEV (reference sequence). The CDR3 DNA sequence: TGTGCCAGCAGTCTAATCGGGACAGCGAACACCGGGGAGCTGTTTTTT. Translating it yields CASSLIGTANTGELFF.

The gene calls are TRBV30 and TRBJ2-5; possibly TRBD2 for D (6 bases). The CDR3 extends over 13 amino acids. Germline V gene sequence: CDR1 GTSNPN, CDR2 SVGIG (reference sequence). V was shortened by 4 bases and J by 5 bases, with 14 bases between the two germline ends. CDR3: CAWNIGLRETQYF. CDR3 DNA sequence: TGTGCCTGGAATATTGGACTACGGGAGACCCAGTACTTC.

This rearrangement joins TRBV4-1 to TRBJ2-4, with 8 nucleotides matching TRBD2. CDR1 and CDR2 (germline): MGHRA, YSYEKL. This CDR3 spans 19 amino acids. V was pared by 1 base and J by 2 bases, with 13 bases of the junction left unmatched. The CDR3 spells CASSQGLVPGLESKNIQYF. CDR3 in DNA: TGCGCCAGCAGCCAAGGGTTAGTTCCGGGACTAGAGTCCAAAAACATTCAGTACTTC.

The chain has TRBV19 and TRBJ2-7; no firm D call. Germline CDR1 and CDR2: LNHDA and SQIVND (reference sequence). V was pared by 7 bases and J by 2 bases, with 15 bases between. This CDR3 has 14 residues. The CDR3 DNA reads TGTGCCAGTAAAAGTTCTACAAGGCCCTACGAGCAGTACTTC. As protein: CASKSSTRPYEQYF.

Only a few counts were recorded for this clone. V and J are TRBV1 and TRBJ2-3; whether TRBD2, the table's D call, matches the DNA was not checked. TRBV1 represents a pseudogene. CDR3 length: 21 amino acids. The CDR3, as DNA: TGCACCAGCAGCCAAGAGGGGATACTAGCGGGGGGGCTCGGTAGCACAGATACGCAGTATTTT. Translated: CTSSQEGILAGGLGSTDTQYF.

V usage is TRBV14 and J usage is TRBJ2-2; possible D gene TRBD1, 5 bases. Deletions cut 4 bases from V and 1 base from J, with 13 bases between. Germline lookup yields CDR1 SGHDN and CDR2 FVKESK. This CDR3 spans 16 amino acids. The chain's CDR3 is CASSLNRGQNTGELFF. The CDR3 coding sequence is TGTGCCAGCAGCCTCAACCGCGGACAGAACACCGGGGAGCTGTTTTTT. The full variable domain, with the rest looked up from reference TRBV14 and TRBJ2-2, is EAGVTQFPSHSVIEKGQTVTLRCDPISGHDNLYWYRRVMGKEIKFLLHFVKESKQDESGMPNNRFLAERTGGTYSTLKVQPAELEDSGVYFCASSLNRGQNTGELFFGEGSRLTVL.

The chain uses TRBV24-1 and TRBJ2-5; D not resolved. Per germline, CDR1 KGHDR and CDR2 SFDVKD. The CDR3 has 14 residues. V lost 3 bases and J 4 bases, leaving 11 bases between the germline ends. The CDR3 loop is CATSDIGWGETQYF. As DNA, the CDR3 is TGTGCCACCAGTGATATCGGTTGGGGAGAGACCCAGTACTTC.

This chain uses TRBV6-5 with TRBJ1-3; D ambiguous. Trimming cost V 3 bases and J 3 bases, with 6 bases left between them. CDR3 length: 13 residues. CDR1 is MNHEY, CDR2 SVGAGI, per germline. As DNA, the CDR3 is TGTGCCAGCAGTTATGGTGATGGAAACACCATATATTTT. Residues: CASSYGDGNTIYF.

The chain is built from TRBV4-2 and TRBJ2-1; 7 nucleotides align to TRBD2. V lost 4 bases to trimming and J lost 6 bases; unmatched junction nucleotides: 12. The V gene's germline CDR1 is LGHNA and CDR2 YNFKEQ. The CDR3 has 16 residues. CDR3 in amino acids: CASSRDPGGSSNEQFF. CDR3 sequence (DNA): TGTGCCAGCAGCCGCGACCCTGGCGGGAGCAGCAATGAGCAGTTCTTC.

The CDR3 is CASSQGRGRENEKLFF. The CDR3, as DNA: TGCGCCAGCAGCCAAGGAAGGGGCAGAGAAAATGAAAAACTGTTTTTT. The rearrangement joins TRBV4-1 to TRBJ1-4; D perhaps matches TRBD1 (5 bases). From germline, CDR1 is MGHRA and CDR2 YSYEKL. This CDR3 region has 16 residues. Deletions cut 1 base from V and 5 bases from J, with 14 bases between.

The rearrangement links TRBV2 to TRBJ2-3, with no clear D. Germline V gene data show CDR1 as SNHLY and CDR2 as FYNNEI. CDR3 size: 15 residues. V was cut by 1 base and J by 6 bases, with 14 bases left in between. The CDR3 spells CASSEGSASTDTQYF. CDR3 DNA sequence: TGTGCCAGCAGTGAAGGATCGGCGAGTACGGATACGCAGTATTTT.

The chain carries TRBV29-1 and TRBJ2-7; the match to TRBD2 covers 14 bases. Unmatched junction bases numbered 5, after V lost 6 bases and J lost 4 bases. There are 14 residues in the CDR3. The V gene's germline CDR1 is SQVTM and CDR2 ANQGSEA. In DNA, the CDR3 is TGCAGCGTGGGGACTAGCGGGAGTTGGTACGAGCAGTACTTC. This codes for CSVGTSGSWYEQYF.

J is TRBJ2-1 and V is TRBV11-1, with 8 bases matching TRBD1. Germline trimming cut 1 base from V and 4 bases from J; bases unmatched to any gene: 3. Germline-derived CDR1 and CDR2 are SGHAT and FQDESV (reference sequence). This CDR3 contains 15 residues. The CDR3 loop is CASSLGQGTYNEQFF. The CDR3 bases are TGTGCCAGCAGCTTAGGACAGGGGACTTACAATGAGCAGTTCTTC. Drawing the rest from reference TRBV11-1 and TRBJ2-1, the complete variable domain is EAEVAQSPRYKITEKSQAVAFWCDPISGHATLYWYRQILGQGPELLVQFQDESVVDDSQLPKDRFSAERLKGVDSTLKIQPAELGDSAMYLCASSLGQGTYNEQFFGPGTRLTVL.

J is TRBJ2-1 and V is TRBV3-1 (or the pseudogene TRBV3-2); perhaps TRBD1 as D (7 bases). The CDR3 length is 16 residues. CDR1 is LGHDT, CDR2 YNNKEL, per germline (reference sequence). V lost 0 bases, J lost 8 bases, and 17 bases lay in between. The CDR3 here is CASSQDLGDRDYEQFF. CDR3 nucleotide sequence: TGTGCCAGCAGCCAAGATCTAGGAGACAGGGACTATGAGCAGTTCTTC.